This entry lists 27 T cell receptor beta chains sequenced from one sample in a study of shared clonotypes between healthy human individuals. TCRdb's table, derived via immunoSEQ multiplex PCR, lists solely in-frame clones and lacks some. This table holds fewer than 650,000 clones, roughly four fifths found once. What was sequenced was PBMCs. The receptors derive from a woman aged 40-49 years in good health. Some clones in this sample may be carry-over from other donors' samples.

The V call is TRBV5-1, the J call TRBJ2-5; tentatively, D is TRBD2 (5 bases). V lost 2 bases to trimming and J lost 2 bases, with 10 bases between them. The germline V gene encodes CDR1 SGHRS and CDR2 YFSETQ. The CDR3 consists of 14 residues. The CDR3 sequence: CASSFGVQQETQYF. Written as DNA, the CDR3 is TGCGCCAGCAGCTTCGGGGTACAACAAGAGACCCAGTACTTC.

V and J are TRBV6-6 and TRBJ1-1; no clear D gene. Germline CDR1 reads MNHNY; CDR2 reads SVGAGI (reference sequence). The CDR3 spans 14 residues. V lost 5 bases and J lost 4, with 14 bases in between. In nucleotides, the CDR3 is TGTGCCAGCAGTCGTTGGACTGATGGCACTGAAGCTTTCTTT. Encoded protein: CASSRWTDGTEAFF.

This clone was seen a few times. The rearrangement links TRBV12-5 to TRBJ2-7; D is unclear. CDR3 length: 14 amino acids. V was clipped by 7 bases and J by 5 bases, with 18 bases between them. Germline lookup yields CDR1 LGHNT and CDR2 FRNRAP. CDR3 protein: CASARTGLGDEQYF. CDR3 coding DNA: TGTGCTAGTGCCCGTACTGGGCTGGGCGACGAGCAGTACTTC.

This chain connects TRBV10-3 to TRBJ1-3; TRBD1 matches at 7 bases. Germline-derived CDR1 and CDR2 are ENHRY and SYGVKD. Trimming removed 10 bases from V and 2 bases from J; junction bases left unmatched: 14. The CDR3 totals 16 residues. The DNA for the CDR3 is TGTGCCACGGGGACACAGGGGAACATGGCTGGAAACACCATATATTTT. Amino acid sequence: CATGTQGNMAGNTIYF.

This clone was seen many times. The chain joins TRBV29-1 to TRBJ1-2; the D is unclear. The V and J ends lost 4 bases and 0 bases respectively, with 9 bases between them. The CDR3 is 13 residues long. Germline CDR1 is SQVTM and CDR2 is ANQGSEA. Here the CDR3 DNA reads TGCAGCGTTGGCAGGATTCCTAACTATGGCTACACCTTC. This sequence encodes CSVGRIPNYGYTF.

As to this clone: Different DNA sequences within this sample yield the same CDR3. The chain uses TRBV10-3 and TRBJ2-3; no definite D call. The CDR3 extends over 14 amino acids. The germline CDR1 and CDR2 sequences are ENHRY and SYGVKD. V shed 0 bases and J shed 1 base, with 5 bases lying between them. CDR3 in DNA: TGTGCCATCAGTGAGTCCTGGGGCACAGATACGCAGTATTTT. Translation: CAISESWGTDTQYF.

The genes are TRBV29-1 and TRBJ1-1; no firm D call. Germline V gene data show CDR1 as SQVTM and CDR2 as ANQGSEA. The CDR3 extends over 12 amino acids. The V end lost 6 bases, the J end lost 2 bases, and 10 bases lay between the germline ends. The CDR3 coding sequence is TGCAGCGTAGGACCGAGCAACACTGAAGCTTTCTTT. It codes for CSVGPSNTEAFF.

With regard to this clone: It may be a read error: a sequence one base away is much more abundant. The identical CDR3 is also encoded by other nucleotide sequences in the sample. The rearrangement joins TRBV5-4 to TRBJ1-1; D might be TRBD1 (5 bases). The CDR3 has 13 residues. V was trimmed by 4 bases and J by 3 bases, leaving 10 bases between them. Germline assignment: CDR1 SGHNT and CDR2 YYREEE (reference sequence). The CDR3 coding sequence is TGTGCCAGCAGCCTGTTGGGGGACACTGAAGCTTTCTTT. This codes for CASSLLGDTEAFF. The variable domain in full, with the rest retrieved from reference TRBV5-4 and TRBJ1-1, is ETGVTQSPTHLIKTRGQQVTLRCSSQSGHNTVSWYQQALGQGPQFIFQYYREEENGRGNFPPRFSGLQFPNYSSELNVNALELDDSALYLCASSLLGDTEAFFGQGTRLTVV.

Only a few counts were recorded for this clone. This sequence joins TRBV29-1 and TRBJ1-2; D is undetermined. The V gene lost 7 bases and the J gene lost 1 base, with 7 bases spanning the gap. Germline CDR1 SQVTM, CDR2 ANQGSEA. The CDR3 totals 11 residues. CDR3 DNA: TGCAGCGCGGAGGTTAACTATGGCTACACCTTC. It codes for CSAEVNYGYTF.

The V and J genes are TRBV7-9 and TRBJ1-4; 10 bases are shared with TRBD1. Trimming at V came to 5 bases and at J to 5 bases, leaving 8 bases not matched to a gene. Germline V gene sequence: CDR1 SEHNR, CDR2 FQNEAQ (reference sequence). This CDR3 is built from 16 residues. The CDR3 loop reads CASSPHSGQGNEKLFF. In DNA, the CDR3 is TGTGCCAGCAGCCCACACTCGGGACAGGGGAATGAAAAACTGTTTTTT.

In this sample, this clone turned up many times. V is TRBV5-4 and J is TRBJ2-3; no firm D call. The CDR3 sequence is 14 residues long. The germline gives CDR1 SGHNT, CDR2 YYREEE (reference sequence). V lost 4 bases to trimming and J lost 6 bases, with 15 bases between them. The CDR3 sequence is CASSGRAAGDTQYF. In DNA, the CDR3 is TGTGCCAGCAGCGGCCGGGCCGCTGGGGATACGCAGTATTTT.

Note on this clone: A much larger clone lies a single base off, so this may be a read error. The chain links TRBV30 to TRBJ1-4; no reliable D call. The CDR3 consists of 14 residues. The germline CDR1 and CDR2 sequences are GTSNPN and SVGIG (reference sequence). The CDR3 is CAWSVLQSNEKLSF. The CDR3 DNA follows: TGTGCCTGGAGTGTACTACAGTCTAATGAAAAACTGTCTTTT.

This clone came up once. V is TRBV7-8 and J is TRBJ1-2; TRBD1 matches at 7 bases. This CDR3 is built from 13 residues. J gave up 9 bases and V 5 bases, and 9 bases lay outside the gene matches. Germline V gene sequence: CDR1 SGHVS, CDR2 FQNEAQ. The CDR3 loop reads CASSPGQTMSYTF. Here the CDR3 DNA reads TGTGCCAGCAGCCCGGGACAGACGATGAGCTACACCTTC.

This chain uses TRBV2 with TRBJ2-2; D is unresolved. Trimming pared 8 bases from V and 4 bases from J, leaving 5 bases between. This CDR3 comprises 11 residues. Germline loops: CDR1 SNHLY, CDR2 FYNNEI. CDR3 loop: CASGPTGELFF. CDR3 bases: TGTGCCAGCGGCCCCACCGGGGAGCTGTTTTTT. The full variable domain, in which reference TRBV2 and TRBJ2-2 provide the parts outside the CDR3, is EPEVTQTPSHQVTQMGQEVILRCVPISNHLYFYWYRQILGQKVEFLVSFYNNEISEKSEIFDDQFSVERPDGSNFTLKIRSTKLEDSAMYFCASGPTGELFFGEGSRLTVL.

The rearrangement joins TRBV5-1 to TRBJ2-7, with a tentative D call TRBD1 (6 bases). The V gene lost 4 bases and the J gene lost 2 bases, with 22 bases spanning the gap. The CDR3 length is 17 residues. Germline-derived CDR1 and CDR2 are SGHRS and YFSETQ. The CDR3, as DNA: TGCGCCAGCAGCAGGGGGACATCCGCCTCCGGGGCCTACGAGCAGTACTTC. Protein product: CASSRGTSASGAYEQYF.

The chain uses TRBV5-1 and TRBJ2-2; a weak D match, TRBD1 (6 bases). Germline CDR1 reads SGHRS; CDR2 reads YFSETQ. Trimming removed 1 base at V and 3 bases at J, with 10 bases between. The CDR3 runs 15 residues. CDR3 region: CASSLFSGDTGELFF. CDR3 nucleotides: TGCGCCAGCAGCTTGTTTTCAGGGGACACCGGGGAGCTGTTTTTT.

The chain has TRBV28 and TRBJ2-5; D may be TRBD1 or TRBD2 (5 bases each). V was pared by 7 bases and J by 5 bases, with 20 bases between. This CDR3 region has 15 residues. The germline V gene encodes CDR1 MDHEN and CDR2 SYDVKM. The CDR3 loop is CASIPTGRRLETQYF. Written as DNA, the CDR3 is TGTGCCAGCATACCCACGGGGCGTAGGTTGGAGACCCAGTACTTC.

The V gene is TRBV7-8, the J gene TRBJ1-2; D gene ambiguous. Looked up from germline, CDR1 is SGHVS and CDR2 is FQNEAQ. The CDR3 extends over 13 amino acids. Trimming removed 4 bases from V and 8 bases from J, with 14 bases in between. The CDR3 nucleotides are TGTGCCAGCAGCTCCCCCCGTGAGGGAGGCTACACCTTC. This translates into CASSSPREGGYTF.

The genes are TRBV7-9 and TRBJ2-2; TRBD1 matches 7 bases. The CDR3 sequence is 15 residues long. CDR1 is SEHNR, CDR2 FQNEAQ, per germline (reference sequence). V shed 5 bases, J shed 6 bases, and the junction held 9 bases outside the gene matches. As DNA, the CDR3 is TGTGCCAGCAGCGGATGGACAGGCCGTCCCGGGGAGCTGTTTTTT. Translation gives CASSGWTGRPGELFF.

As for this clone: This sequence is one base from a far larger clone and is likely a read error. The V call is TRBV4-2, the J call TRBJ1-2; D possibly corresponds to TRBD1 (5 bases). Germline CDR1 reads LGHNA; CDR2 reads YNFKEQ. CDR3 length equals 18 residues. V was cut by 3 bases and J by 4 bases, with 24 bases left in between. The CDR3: CASSHATPGRVPGYGYTF. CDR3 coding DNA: TGTGCCAGCAGCCACGCCACCCCTGGCAGGGTTCCTGGCTATGGCTACACCTTC.

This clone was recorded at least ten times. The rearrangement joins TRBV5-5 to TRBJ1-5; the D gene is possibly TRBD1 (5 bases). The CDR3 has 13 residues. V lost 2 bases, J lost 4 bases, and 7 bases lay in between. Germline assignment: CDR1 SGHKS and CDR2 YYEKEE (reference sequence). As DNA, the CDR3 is TGTGCCAGCAGCTTCAGGGTTAATCAGCCCCAGCATTTT. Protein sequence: CASSFRVNQPQHF.

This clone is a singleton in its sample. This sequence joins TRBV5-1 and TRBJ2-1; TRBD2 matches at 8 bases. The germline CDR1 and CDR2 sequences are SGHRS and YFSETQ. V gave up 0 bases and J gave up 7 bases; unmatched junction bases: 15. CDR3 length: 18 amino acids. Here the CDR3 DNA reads TGCGCCAGCAGCTTGGAGCTCCCGGGACTAGGAATGGGGAATGAGCAGTTCTTC. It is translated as CASSLELPGLGMGNEQFF.

The chain's CDR3 is CASSLALGETGELFF. CDR3 nucleotide sequence: TGTGCCAGCAGCTTGGCCTTAGGGGAAACCGGGGAGCTGTTTTTT. This chain links TRBV5-4 with TRBJ2-2, with a possible D match to TRBD1 (5 bases). Trimming left V 0 bases short and J 5 bases short, with 11 bases between. Germline V gene sequence: CDR1 SGHNT, CDR2 YYREEE (reference sequence). This CDR3 spans 15 amino acids.

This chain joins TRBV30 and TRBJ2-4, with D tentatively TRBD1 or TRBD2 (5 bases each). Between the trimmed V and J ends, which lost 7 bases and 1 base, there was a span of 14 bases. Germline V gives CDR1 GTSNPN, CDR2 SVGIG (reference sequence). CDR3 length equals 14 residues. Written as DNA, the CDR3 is TGTGCCTTAGGGAAAGAGGGGGCCAAAAACATTCAGTACTTC. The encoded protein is CALGKEGAKNIQYF.

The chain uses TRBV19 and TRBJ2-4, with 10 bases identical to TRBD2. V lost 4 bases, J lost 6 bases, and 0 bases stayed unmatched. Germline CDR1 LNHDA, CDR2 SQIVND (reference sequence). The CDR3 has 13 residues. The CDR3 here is CASSTSGRNIQYF. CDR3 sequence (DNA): TGTGCCAGTAGTACTAGCGGGAGAAACATTCAGTACTTC.

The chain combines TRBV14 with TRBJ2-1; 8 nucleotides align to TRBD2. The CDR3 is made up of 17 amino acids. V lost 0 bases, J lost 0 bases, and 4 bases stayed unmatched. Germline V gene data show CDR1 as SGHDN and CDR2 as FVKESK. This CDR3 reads CASSQDLAGGSYNEQFF. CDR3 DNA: TGTGCCAGCAGCCAAGACCTGGCGGGGGGCTCCTACAATGAGCAGTTCTTC.

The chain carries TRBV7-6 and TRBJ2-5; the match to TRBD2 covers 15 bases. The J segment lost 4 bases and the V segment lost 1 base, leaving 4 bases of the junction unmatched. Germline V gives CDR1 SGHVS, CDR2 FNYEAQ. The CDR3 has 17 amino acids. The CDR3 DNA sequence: TGTGCCAGCAGCTTAGGGACTAGCGGGAGGGTCGGAGAGACCCAGTACTTC. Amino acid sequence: CASSLGTSGRVGETQYF.